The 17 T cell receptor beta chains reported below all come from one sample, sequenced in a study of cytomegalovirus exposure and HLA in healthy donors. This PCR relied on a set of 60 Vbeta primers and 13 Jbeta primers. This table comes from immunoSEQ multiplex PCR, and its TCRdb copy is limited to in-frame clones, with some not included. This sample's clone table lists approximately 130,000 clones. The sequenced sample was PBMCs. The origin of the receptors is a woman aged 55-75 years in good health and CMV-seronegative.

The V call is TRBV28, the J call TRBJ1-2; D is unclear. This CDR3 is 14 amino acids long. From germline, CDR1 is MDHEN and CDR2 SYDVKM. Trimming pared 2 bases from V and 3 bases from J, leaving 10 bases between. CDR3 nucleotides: TGTGCCAGCAGTTTAGTGGCGGTCGACTATGGCTACACCTTC. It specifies CASSLVAVDYGYTF.

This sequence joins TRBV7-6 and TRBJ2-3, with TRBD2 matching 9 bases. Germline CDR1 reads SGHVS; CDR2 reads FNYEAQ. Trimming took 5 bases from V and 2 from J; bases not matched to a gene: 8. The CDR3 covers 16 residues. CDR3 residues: CASSPSPSGNTDTQYF. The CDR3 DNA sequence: TGTGCCAGCAGCCCGAGCCCTAGCGGGAACACAGATACGCAGTATTTT. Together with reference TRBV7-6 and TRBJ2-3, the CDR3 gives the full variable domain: GAGVSQSPRYKVTKRGQDVALRCDPISGHVSLYWYRQALGQGPEFLTYFNYEAQQDKSGLPNDRFSAERPEGSISTLTIQRTEQRDSAMYRCASSPSPSGNTDTQYFGPGTRLTVL.

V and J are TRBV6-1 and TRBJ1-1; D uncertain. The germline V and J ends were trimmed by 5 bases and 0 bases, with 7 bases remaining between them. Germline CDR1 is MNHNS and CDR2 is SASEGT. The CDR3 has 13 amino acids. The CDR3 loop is CASSINMNTEAFF. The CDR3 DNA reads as TGTGCCAGCAGTATAAACATGAACACTGAAGCTTTCTTT.

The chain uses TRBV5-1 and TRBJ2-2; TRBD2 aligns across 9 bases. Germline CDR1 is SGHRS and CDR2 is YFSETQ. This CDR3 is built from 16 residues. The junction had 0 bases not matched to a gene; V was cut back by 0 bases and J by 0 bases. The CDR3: CASSLGLAANTGELFF. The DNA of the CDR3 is TGCGCCAGCAGCTTGGGACTAGCGGCGAACACCGGGGAGCTGTTTTTT.

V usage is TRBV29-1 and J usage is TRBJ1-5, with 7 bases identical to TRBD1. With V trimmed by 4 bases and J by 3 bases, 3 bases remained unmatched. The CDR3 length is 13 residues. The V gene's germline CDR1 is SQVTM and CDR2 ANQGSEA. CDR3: CSVGGQPNQPQHF. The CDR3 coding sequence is TGCAGCGTTGGGGGACAGCCCAATCAGCCCCAGCATTTT.

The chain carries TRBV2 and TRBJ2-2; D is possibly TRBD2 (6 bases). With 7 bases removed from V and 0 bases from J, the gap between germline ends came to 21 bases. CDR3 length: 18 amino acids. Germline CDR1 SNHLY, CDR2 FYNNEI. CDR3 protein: CASTLQMAGNANTGELFF. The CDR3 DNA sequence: TGTGCCAGCACCCTGCAGATGGCGGGGAACGCGAACACCGGGGAGCTGTTTTTT.

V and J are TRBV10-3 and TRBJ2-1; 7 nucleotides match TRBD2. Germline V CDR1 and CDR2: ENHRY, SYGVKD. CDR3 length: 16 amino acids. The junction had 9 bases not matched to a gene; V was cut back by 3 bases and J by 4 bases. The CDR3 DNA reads TGTGCCATCAGTGAATTCGCTAGCGGAGATTACAATGAGCAGTTCTTC. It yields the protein CAISEFASGDYNEQFF.

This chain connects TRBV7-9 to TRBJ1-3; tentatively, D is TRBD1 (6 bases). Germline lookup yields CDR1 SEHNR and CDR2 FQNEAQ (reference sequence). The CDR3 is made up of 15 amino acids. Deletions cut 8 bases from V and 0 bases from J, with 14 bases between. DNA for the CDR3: TGTGCCAGCGACAAGGGGGATAGCTCTGGAAACACCATATATTTT. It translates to CASDKGDSSGNTIYF. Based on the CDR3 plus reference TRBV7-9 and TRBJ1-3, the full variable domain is DTGVSQNPRHKITKRGQNVTFRCDPISEHNRLYWYRQTLGQGPEFLTYFQNEAQLEKSRLLSDRFSAERPKGSFSTLEIQRTEQGDSAMYLCASDKGDSSGNTIYFGEGSWLTVV.

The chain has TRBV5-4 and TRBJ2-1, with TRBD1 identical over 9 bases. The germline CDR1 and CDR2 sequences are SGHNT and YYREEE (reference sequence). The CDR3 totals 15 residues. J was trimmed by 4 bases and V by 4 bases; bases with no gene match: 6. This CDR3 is CASSNDRGAYNEQFF. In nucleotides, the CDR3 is TGTGCCAGCAGCAATGACAGGGGGGCTTACAATGAGCAGTTCTTC.

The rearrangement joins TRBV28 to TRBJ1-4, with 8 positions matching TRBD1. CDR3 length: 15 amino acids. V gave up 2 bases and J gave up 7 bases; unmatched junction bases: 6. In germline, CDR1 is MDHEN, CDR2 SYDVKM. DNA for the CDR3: TGTGCCAGCAGTTTACATTCAGGGGGCGGTGAAAAACTGTTTTTT. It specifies CASSLHSGGGEKLFF.

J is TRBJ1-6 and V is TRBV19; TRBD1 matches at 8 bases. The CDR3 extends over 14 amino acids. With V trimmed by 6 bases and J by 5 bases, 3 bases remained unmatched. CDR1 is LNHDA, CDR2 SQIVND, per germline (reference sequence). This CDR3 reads CASRGQANNSPLHF. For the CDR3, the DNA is TGTGCCAGTAGGGGACAGGCGAATAATTCACCCCTCCACTTT.

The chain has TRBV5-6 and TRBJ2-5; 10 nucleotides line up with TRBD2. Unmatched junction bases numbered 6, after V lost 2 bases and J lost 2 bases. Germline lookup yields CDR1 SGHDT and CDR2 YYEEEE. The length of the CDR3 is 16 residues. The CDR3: CASSLRVAGGQETQYF. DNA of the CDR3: TGTGCCAGCAGCTTAAGAGTAGCGGGGGGACAAGAGACCCAGTACTTC.

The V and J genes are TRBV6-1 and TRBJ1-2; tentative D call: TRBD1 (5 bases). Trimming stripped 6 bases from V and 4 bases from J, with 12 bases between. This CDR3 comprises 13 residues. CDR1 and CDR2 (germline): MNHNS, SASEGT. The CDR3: CASRAGLGYGYTF. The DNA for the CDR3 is TGTGCCAGCAGGGCAGGGTTAGGCTATGGCTACACCTTC.

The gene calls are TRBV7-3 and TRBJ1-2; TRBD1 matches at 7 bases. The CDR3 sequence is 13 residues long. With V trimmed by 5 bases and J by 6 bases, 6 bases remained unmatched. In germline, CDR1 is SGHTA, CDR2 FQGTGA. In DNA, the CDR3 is TGTGCCAGCAGCCAAACAGGGGCGGATGGCTACACCTTC. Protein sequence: CASSQTGADGYTF.

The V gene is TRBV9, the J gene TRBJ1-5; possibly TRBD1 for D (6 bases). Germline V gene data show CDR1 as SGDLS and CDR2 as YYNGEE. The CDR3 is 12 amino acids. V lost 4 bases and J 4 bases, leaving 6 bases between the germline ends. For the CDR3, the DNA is TGTGCCAGCAGCAGGGGGAATCAGCCCCAGCATTTT. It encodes CASSRGNQPQHF.

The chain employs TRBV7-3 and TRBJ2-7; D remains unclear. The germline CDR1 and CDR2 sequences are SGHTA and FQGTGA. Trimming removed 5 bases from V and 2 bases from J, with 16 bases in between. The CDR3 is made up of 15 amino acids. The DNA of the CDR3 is TGTGCCAGCAGCCTCCAGGCTGGGCAAGCCTACGAGCAGTACTTC. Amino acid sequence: CASSLQAGQAYEQYF. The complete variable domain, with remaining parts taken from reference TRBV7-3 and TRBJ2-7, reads GAGVSQTPSNKVTEKGKYVELRCDPISGHTALYWYRQSLGQGPEFLIYFQGTGAADDSGLPNDRFFAVRPEGSVSTLKIQRTERGDSAVYLCASSLQAGQAYEQYFGPGTRLTVT.

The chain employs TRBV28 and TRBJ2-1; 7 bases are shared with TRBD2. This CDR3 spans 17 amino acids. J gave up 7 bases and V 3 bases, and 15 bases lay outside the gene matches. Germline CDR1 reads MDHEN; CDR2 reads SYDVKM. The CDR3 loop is CASSFVGRALVLNEQFF. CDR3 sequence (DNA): TGTGCCAGCAGTTTCGTTGGGAGGGCCCTCGTTTTGAATGAGCAGTTCTTC.